This T cell receptor beta chain was identified during a study of blood T cells in healthy people across ages. The table lists this clonotype with a few counts. The authors ran a second PCR of about 7 to 12 cycles using a sample-barcoded 5' primer and a J-beta primer mix. TCRdb reprocessed the 5' RACE reads via MiXCR and lists one record per CDR3 protein. The sample records around 600,000 distinct CDR3 sequences, about 45% being singletons. This TCR was recovered from an elderly man in good health. Sequenced sample: blood.

CDR3 protein: CASSFGSSSYEQYF. Written as DNA, the CDR3 is TGTGCCAGCAGTTTTGGCAGCAGCTCCTACGAGCAGTACTTC. The J gene is TRBJ2-7, the V gene TRBV12-3 or TRBV12-4; D remains unclear. The V and J ends lost 3 bases and 0 bases respectively, with 9 bases between them. CDR3 length: 14 amino acids.